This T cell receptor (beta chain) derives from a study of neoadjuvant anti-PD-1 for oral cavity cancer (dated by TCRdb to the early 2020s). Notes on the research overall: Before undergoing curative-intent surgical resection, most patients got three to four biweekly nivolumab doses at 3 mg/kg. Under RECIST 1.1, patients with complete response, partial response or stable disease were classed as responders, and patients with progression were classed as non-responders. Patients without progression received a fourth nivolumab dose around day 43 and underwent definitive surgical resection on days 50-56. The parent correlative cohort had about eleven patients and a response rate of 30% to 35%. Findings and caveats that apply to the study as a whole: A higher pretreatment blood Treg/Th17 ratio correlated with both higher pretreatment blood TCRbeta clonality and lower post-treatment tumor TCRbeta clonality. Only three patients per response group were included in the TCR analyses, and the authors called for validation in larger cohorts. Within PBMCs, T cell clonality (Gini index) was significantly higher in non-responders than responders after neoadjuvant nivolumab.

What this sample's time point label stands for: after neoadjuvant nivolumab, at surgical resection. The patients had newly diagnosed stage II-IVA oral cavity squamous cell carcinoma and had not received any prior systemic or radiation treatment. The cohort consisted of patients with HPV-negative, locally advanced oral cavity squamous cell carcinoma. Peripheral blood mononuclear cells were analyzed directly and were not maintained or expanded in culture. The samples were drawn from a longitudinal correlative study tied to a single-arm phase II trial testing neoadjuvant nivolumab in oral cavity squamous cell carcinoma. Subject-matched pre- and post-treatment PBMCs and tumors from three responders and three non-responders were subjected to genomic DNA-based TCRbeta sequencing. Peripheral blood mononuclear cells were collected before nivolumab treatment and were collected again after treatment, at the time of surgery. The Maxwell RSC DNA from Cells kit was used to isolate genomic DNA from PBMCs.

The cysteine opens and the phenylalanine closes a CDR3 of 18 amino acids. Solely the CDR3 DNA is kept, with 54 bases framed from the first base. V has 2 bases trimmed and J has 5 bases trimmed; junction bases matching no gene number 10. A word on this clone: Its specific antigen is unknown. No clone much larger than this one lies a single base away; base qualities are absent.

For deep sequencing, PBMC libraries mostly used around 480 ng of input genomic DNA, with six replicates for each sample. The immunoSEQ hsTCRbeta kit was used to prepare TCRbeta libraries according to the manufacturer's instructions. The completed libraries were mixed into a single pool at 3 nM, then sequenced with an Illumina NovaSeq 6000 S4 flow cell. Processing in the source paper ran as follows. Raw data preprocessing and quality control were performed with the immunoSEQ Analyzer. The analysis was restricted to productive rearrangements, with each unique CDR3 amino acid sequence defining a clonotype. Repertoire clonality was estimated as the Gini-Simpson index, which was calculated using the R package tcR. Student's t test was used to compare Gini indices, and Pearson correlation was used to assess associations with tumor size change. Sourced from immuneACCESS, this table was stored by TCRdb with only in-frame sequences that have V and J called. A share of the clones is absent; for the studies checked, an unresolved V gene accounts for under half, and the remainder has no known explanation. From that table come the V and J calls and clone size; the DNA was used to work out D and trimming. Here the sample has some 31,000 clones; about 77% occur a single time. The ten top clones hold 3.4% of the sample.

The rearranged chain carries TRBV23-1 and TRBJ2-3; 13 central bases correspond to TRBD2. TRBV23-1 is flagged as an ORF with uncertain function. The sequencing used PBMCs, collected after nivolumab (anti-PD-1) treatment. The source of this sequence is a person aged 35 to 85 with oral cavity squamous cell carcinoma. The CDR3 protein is CASSQTSGGAPCEDTQYF. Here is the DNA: TGCGCCAGCAGTCAAACTAGCGGGGGGGCCCCCTGTGAAGATACGCAGTATTTT.